This TCR beta chain was profiled in a study of OX40 agonist ivuxolimab in advanced cancers. Study in general: All patients had ivuxolimab intravenously every 2 weeks at 0.01 to 10 mg/kg.

The method was immunoSEQ multiplex PCR; TCRdb's version includes in-frame clones alone and lacks a portion of them. This sample carries around 8,000 clones, around 80% of them seen once, and the ten largest clones take more than 60%. Regarding the study as a whole: CD8+ T cells averaged more expanded clones than CD4+.

As to this clone: The antigen is unknown.

The CDR3 runs to 15 residues. With 1 base removed from V and 0 bases from J, the gap between germline ends came to 13 bases. Germline-derived CDR1 and CDR2 are SQVTM and ANQGSEA. The clonotype comes from an adult with an advanced solid tumor such as melanoma, head and neck, liver or kidney cancer. The starting material was CD4+ or CD8+ T cells sorted from blood, obtained in a trial of the OX40 agonist ivuxolimab. This rearrangement joins TRBV29-1 to TRBJ2-7; D not certain. The CDR3 coding sequence is TGCAGCGTTGAAGCTCCTCGGGCCAGCTCCTACGAGCAGTACTTC. Its translation: CSVEAPRASSYEQYF.